One TCR beta chain is described in this entry. A read error may account for a junction end that differs from germline. In germline, CDR1 is SGDLS, CDR2 YYNGEE. The CDR3 has 17 residues. The PCR had 60 Vbeta and 13 Jbeta primers. TCRdb's table, derived via immunoSEQ multiplex PCR, lists solely in-frame clones and lacks some. Of roughly 100,000 clones detected, more than 75% appear once; the ten largest clones hold about 0.71%. The sample comes from a study of cytomegalovirus exposure and HLA in healthy donors. This clonotype originated in a woman aged 55 to 70 in good health and CMV-seronegative. The material sequenced was PBMCs. This sequence joins TRBV9 and TRBJ1-5, with D perhaps matching TRBD1 (5 bases). The CDR3 reads CGVRAGRVNDSNQPQHF. As DNA, the CDR3 is TGCGGGGTGAGAGCGGGCAGGGTAAACGATAGCAATCAGCCCCAGCATTTT.